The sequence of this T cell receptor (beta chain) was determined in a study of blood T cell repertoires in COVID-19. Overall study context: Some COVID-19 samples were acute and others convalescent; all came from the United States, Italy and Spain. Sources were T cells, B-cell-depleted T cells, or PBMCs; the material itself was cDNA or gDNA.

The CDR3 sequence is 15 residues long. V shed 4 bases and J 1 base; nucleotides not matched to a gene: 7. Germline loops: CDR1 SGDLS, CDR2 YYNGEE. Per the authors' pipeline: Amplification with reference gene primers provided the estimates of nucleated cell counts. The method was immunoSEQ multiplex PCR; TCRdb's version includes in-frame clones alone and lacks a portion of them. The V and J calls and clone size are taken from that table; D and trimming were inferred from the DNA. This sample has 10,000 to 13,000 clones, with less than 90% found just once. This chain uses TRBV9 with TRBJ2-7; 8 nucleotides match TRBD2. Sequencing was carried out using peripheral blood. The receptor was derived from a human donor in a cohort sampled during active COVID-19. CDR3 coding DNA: TGTGCCAGCAGCACCCGGGAGGGACAATCCTACGAGCAGTACTTC. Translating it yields CASSTREGQSYEQYF.